This T cell receptor (beta chain) was recorded in a study of CD8+CD57+ T cells in acquired aplastic anemia. Turning to the study itself: Yields of DNA that came from sorted CD4+ and CD8+ cells averaged roughly 3 ug. Reads per healthy sample averaged approximately 10 million (CD4+) and 11.0 million (CD8+).

This clonotype was seen more than once but under ten times. What it binds is unknown. The DNA is left out, because the CDR3 cannot be placed on it with certainty; the CDR3 is given as TCRdb lists it. Study findings and constraints: Simpson's diversity of CD8+ cells was not significantly different in patients compared with controls. Researchers report that fewer than 35 CD8+ CDR3 sequences appeared in both patients and controls.

Germline values: CDR1 LNHDA, CDR2 SQIVND (reference sequence). Including both end residues, the CDR3 is 20 amino acids long. Investigators profiled TCR beta VDJ and CDR3 from genomic DNA template. Using its own MiXCR run on the reads, TCRdb lists one record per CDR3 protein. The sample has more than 45,000 distinct CDR3 sequences, about 78% seen once. Material: sorted CD4+, CD8+, or CD8+CD57+ T cells (not recorded which) from PBMCs. The chain employs TRBV19 and TRBJ2-5; TRBD1, the table's D call, was not compared with the DNA. This receptor was identified in a human donor in good health, serving as a control. The CDR3 loop reads CASSTCASSYSGQIQETQYF.